The 14 T cell receptor beta chains given below trace back to one sample, sequenced in a study of blood T cells in healthy people across ages. The authors ran a second PCR of about 6 to 11 cycles using a sample-barcoded 5' primer and a J-beta primer mix. Using its own MiXCR run on the 5' RACE reads, TCRdb lists one record per CDR3 protein. The table lists some 710,000 distinct CDR3 sequences, about 20% of them singletons. Material: blood. The receptors here all came from a man aged 65 to 85 in good health.

This clonotype was picked up a small number of times. The CDR3 coding sequence is TGTGCCAGCAGCCCGGGCGGATTCAGCTCCTACGAGCAGTACTTC. Translated, it gives CASSPGGFSSYEQYF. The chain employs TRBV7-2 and TRBJ2-7; D remains unclear. Germline CDR1 reads SGHTA; CDR2 reads FQGNSA. Trimming cost V 5 bases and J 0 bases, with 14 bases left between them. This CDR3 has 15 residues.

This clonotype was counted a few times. The rearrangement joins TRBV9 to TRBJ2-5, with TRBD2 matching 11 bases. The CDR3 has 14 residues. The V and J ends lost 4 bases and 3 bases, in that order; junction bases with no gene match: 2. CDR1 is SGDLS and CDR2 is YYNGEE in the germline V gene. The CDR3 sequence: CASSMTSGEETQYF. The CDR3 coding sequence is TGTGCCAGCAGCATGACTAGCGGGGAAGAGACCCAGTACTTC.

The chain has TRBV12-3 or TRBV12-4 and TRBJ2-3; possible D gene TRBD2, 5 bases. The CDR3 length is 14 residues. The V and J ends lost 3 bases and 11 bases respectively, with 18 bases between them. Here the CDR3 DNA reads TGTGCCAGCAGTTTCGTGGGTTTTGTTGAGGGGCAGTATTTT. Translation gives CASSFVGFVEGQYF.

This clonotype has only a few counts. The chain uses TRBV4-1 and TRBJ2-1; tentatively, D is TRBD2 (7 bases). Germline V gene lookup returns CDR1 MGHRA and CDR2 YSYEKL. The CDR3 is made up of 16 amino acids. Between the trimmed V and J ends, which lost 4 bases and 7 bases, there was a span of 20 bases. The CDR3 sequence: CASSPDDAGARNEQFF. The CDR3, as DNA: TGCGCCAGCAGCCCTGACGACGCGGGGGCGCGGAATGAGCAGTTCTTC.

For this clonotype: A much bigger clone sits one base away, suggesting this may be a read error. CDR3 region: CGSSENWGTEAFF. For the CDR3, the DNA is TGTGGCAGCAGTGAAAATTGGGGGACTGAAGCTTTCTTT. This rearrangement joins TRBV2 to TRBJ1-1, with TRBD1 as a possible D gene (5 bases). This CDR3 has 13 amino acids. From germline, CDR1 is SNHLY and CDR2 FYNNEI.

CDR3 sequence: CASSFEGSSGNTIYF. The DNA for the CDR3 is TGTGCCAGCAGCTTCGAGGGGAGTTCTGGAAACACCATATATTTT. The rearrangement uses TRBV7-2 and TRBJ1-3, with D perhaps matching TRBD1 (5 bases). The germline V and J ends were trimmed by 3 bases and 1 base, with 10 bases remaining between them. The germline CDR1 and CDR2 sequences are SGHTA and FQGNSA. The CDR3 runs to 15 residues.

As to this clonotype: At one boundary the junction diverges from the germline segment, which might be a read error. The V gene is TRBV3-1, the J gene TRBJ2-2, with TRBD2 identical over 8 bases. This CDR3 has 21 residues. Germline V gene sequence: CDR1 LGHDT, CDR2 YNNKEL (reference sequence). The DNA of the CDR3 is TGTGCCGGCAGCCGAATTTGGGCGCGGGGGGCGCGGACAATCCGAACCGGGGAGCTGTTTTTT. This gives the protein CAGSRIWARGARTIRTGELFF. The variable domain in full, completed from reference TRBV3-1 and TRBJ2-2, reads DTAVSQTPKYLVTQMGNDKSIKCEQNLGHDTMYWYKQDSKKFLKIMFSYNNKELIINETVPNRFSPKSPDKAHLNLHINSLELGDSAVYFCAGSRIWARGARTIRTGELFFGEGSRLTVL.

The CDR3 reads CASSGTARGYTF. CDR3 nucleotides: TGTGCCAGCAGTGGGACAGCTAGAGGCTACACCTTC. V and J are TRBV6-5 and TRBJ1-2; TRBD1 aligns across 7 bases. Looked up from germline, CDR1 is MNHEY and CDR2 is SVGAGI. The trim removed 5 bases at V and 8 bases at J, leaving 5 bases unmatched. This CDR3 has 12 residues.

This clonotype has a handful of counts. The missing conserved phenylalanine or tryptophan at the end of this CDR3 makes a read error likely. This chain connects TRBV15 to TRBJ1-5; D not certain. V gave up 6 bases and J gave up 1 base, with 13 bases separating them. CDR1 LNHNV and CDR2 YYDKDF come from the germline V gene (reference sequence). CDR3 length: 15 amino acids. The CDR3 loop reads CATRNLGLSNQPQHL. The CDR3 coding sequence is TGTGCCACCAGAAACCTGGGCCTAAGCAATCAGCCCCAGCATCTT.

This clonotype appeared many times. The V and J genes are TRBV3-1 and TRBJ2-1; perhaps TRBD2 as D (6 bases). Between the trimmed V and J ends, which lost 1 base and 2 bases, there was a span of 12 bases. The CDR3 loop spans 16 amino acids. Germline V gives CDR1 LGHDT, CDR2 YNNKEL (reference sequence). For the CDR3, the DNA is TGTGCCAGCAGCCAAGGGGCTACGGGAGCCTACAATGAGCAGTTCTTC. It encodes CASSQGATGAYNEQFF.

This clonotype was seen a handful of times. V and J are TRBV10-3 and TRBJ2-3, with D hard to call. This CDR3 is 13 amino acids long. Germline V gives CDR1 ENHRY, CDR2 SYGVKD. V was shortened by 7 bases and J by 0 bases, with 8 bases between the two germline ends. The CDR3 is CAIMAASTDTQYF. The CDR3 DNA reads TGTGCCATCATGGCAGCTAGCACAGATACGCAGTATTTT.

The chain joins TRBV7-8 to TRBJ2-5; TRBD2 aligns across 11 bases. Germline assignment: CDR1 SGHVS and CDR2 FQNEAQ. The CDR3 totals 17 residues. J gave up 2 bases and V 5 bases, and 10 bases lay outside the gene matches. As DNA, the CDR3 is TGTGCCAGCAGCCTTCTCACTAGCGGGAGTCGTCAAGAGACCCAGTACTTC. Translation gives CASSLLTSGSRQETQYF. Using reference TRBV7-8 and TRBJ2-5 for the parts outside the CDR3, the full variable domain is GAGVSQSPRYKVAKRGQDVALRCDPISGHVSLFWYQQALGQGPEFLTYFQNEAQLDKSGLPSDRFFAERPEGSVSTLKIQRTQQEDSAVYLCASSLLTSGSRQETQYFGPGTRLLVL.

This clonotype was seen only a few times. The gene calls are TRBV12-3 or TRBV12-4 and TRBJ2-3; 9 nucleotides align to TRBD2. The CDR3 sequence is 15 residues long. V lost 5 bases and J lost 9; bases outside the gene matches: 12. DNA for the CDR3: TGTGCCAGCAGTAGTAGCGGGGGAGTGGGTCGAACGCAGTATTTT. Its translation: CASSSSGGVGRTQYF.

This clonotype turned up a few times. V usage is TRBV7-7 and J usage is TRBJ2-7; 7 bases are a match to TRBD1. CDR1 is SSHAT and CDR2 is FNYEAQ in the germline V gene (reference sequence). J lost 7 bases, V lost 0 bases, and 9 bases had no gene match. The CDR3 consists of 15 residues. CDR3: CASSLARGRKYEQYF. The CDR3 DNA reads as TGTGCCAGCAGCTTAGCAAGGGGGCGCAAGTATGAGCAGTACTTC. Combining the CDR3 with reference TRBV7-7 and TRBJ2-7 gives the whole variable domain GAGVSQSPRYKVTKRGQDVTLRCDPISSHATLYWYQQALGQGPEFLTYFNYEAQPDKSGLPSDRFSAERPEGSISTLTIQRTEQRDSAMYRCASSLARGRKYEQYFGPGTRLTVT.